This record looks at one TCR beta chain sequence and its context. Its antigen is unknown. These data are taken from a study of cytomegalovirus exposure and HLA in healthy donors. Study results and caveats: Reported results showed that the classifier diagnosed cytomegalovirus status with high specificity and sensitivity. Rare TCR sequences predominated, though certain public TCRs were found in many donors. The listing of roughly 160 TCR beta chains classed them as cytomegalovirus-associated.

Repertoires were generated with immunoSEQ multiplex PCR, while TCRdb's copy carries only in-frame clones and drops some. This sample has around 150,000 clones, with less than 90% found just once. Germline values: CDR1 MNHEY, CDR2 SMNVEV (reference sequence). The CDR3 runs to 14 residues. J gave up 3 bases and V 9 bases, and 10 bases lay outside the gene matches. J is TRBJ2-5 and V is TRBV27; TRBD2 agrees at 7 bases. The origin of this receptor is a woman under 30 in good health and CMV-seropositive. The specimen was PBMCs. The CDR3 DNA reads as TGTGCCAGTCGGGACCGGGAGGAGAAAGAGACCCAGTACTTC. It translates to CASRDREEKETQYF.